Listed below are T cell receptor beta chains from one sample, sequenced in a study of shared clonotypes between healthy human individuals. Repertoires were generated with immunoSEQ multiplex PCR, while TCRdb's copy carries only in-frame clones and drops some. Of 1.5 million to 2.5 million clones in the sample, roughly 95% were seen once. Source material: naive CD8+ T cells sorted from blood. Receptors were obtained from a man aged 18 to 35 in good health. Both conserved end residues are part of each CDR3. A D gene is named only where the DNA matches it firmly. Clone sizes are given selectively: once, few, many, or a class where the clone is expanded.

V	size	J	D	CDR3	DNA
TRBV19	.	TRBJ2-7	.	CASSIAGQSYEQYF	TGTGCCAGTAGTATTGCAGGTCAGTCCTACGAGCAGTACTTC
TRBV5-4	.	TRBJ2-7	.	CASSFGTLEQYF	TGTGCCAGCAGCTTCGGGACACTCGAGCAGTACTTC
TRBV10-3	.	TRBJ1-1	TRBD1	CAISAGQGLNTEAFF	TGTGCCATCAGTGCGGGACAGGGATTGAACACTGAAGCTTTCTTT
TRBV6-1	.	TRBJ2-1	TRBD2	CATPKYGLAGGEQFF	TGTGCCACACCCAAGTACGGACTAGCGGGAGGGGAGCAGTTCTTC
TRBV21-1	.	TRBJ1-1	.	CASSQRLSRNTEAFF	TGTGCCAGCAGCCAGCGATTATCGCGGAACACTGAAGCTTTCTTT
TRBV7-8	.	TRBJ1-3	TRBD1	CASSLVGDRGPVVTLRNTIYF	TGTGCCAGCAGCTTAGTAGGTGACAGGGGACCCGTCGTGACTCTTAGAAACACCATATATTTT
TRBV5-6	.	TRBJ2-7	.	CASSFSLKGDTYEQYF	TGTGCCAGCAGCTTTAGCCTGAAGGGAGACACCTACGAGCAGTACTTC
TRBV5-6	.	TRBJ1-3	.	CASSLFGQTLSGNTIYF	TGTGCCAGCAGCTTGTTTGGGCAGACCCTCTCTGGAAACACCATATATTTT
TRBV2	.	TRBJ2-5	TRBD1	CASTRGQGIEETQYF	TGTGCCAGCACCCGGGGACAGGGGATAGAAGAGACCCAGTACTTC
TRBV7-6	.	TRBJ2-5	TRBD2	CASSLSSGKQETQYF	TGTGCCAGCAGCTTATCTAGCGGAAAGCAAGAGACCCAGTACTTC
TRBV7-8	once	TRBJ1-1	.	CASRDGEGIGTEAFF	TGTGCCAGCAGGGACGGGGAGGGGATAGGCACTGAAGCTTTCTTT
TRBV5-1	.	TRBJ2-3	TRBD2	CASSLEAASGRTDTQYF	TGCGCCAGCAGCTTGGAGGCGGCTAGCGGGCGCACAGATACGCAGTATTTT
TRBV10-1	.	TRBJ2-2	.	CASSESFTGGELFF	TGCGCCAGCAGTGAGTCGTTTACCGGCGGGGAGCTGTTTTTT
TRBV2	once	TRBJ2-5	.	CASSEESSLAPSQETQYF	TGTGCCAGCAGTGAAGAGTCTAGCCTGGCACCGAGCCAAGAGACCCAGTACTTC
TRBV4-3	.	TRBJ2-7	TRBD2	CASSQDASGSYEQYF	TGCGCCAGCAGCCAAGATGCTAGCGGGTCCTACGAGCAGTACTTC
TRBV7-2	.	TRBJ1-2	.	CASSEQAYGYTF	TGTGCCAGCAGCGAACAGGCATATGGCTACACCTTC
TRBV28	.	TRBJ1-3	.	CASSRLLSENTIYF	TGTGCCAGCAGTCGCCTGCTGTCAGAAAACACCATATATTTT
TRBV7-9	.	TRBJ2-5	.	CASTSQMETQYF	TGTGCCAGCACCTCGCAGATGGAGACCCAGTACTTC
TRBV5-4	.	TRBJ2-4	.	CASSLEGAKNIQYF	TGTGCCAGCAGCTTGGAGGGAGCCAAAAACATTCAGTACTTC
TRBV9	.	TRBJ1-4	.	CASSVDRTDPHNEKLFF	TGTGCCAGCAGCGTAGACCGCACAGACCCCCATAATGAAAAACTGTTTTTT
TRBV27	once	TRBJ2-1	.	CASTSGGYYNEQFF	TGTGCCAGCACCTCGGGGGGCTACTACAATGAGCAGTTCTTC
TRBV27	.	TRBJ2-3	TRBD2	CASKILAGEDTQYF	TGTGCCAGCAAGATCCTAGCGGGGGAAGATACGCAGTATTTT
TRBV28	.	TRBJ2-7	.	CASRLRGYEQYF	TGTGCCAGCAGATTACGGGGGTACGAGCAGTACTTC
TRBV5-8	.	TRBJ2-3	.	CASSSPVQRSTDTQYF	TGTGCCAGCAGCTCCCCTGTCCAGCGGAGCACAGATACGCAGTATTTT
TRBV15	.	TRBJ2-2	.	CATSRDRVWLEDTGELFF	TGTGCCACCAGCAGAGACCGGGTTTGGTTGGAAGACACCGGGGAGCTGTTTTTT
TRBV11-2	.	TRBJ2-5	TRBD2	CASSPAGGDQYF	TGTGCCAGCAGCCCCGCCGGGGGGGACCAGTACTTC
TRBV7-7	.	TRBJ2-7	.	CASSPEPGIAEQYF	TGTGCTAGCAGCCCCGAGCCGGGAATAGCCGAGCAGTACTTC
TRBV9	.	TRBJ1-1	.	CASSVAGDRTEAFF	TGTGCCAGCAGCGTAGCAGGAGATCGGACTGAAGCTTTCTTT